Reported below is one T cell receptor (beta chain). Its antigen is as yet unknown. These data are taken from a study of T cells expressing NK-cell markers. Notes on the study in general: Dominant NKG2C+ clonotypes were found to form roughly 1.0-7.5% of CD8+ T cells in six donors.

Following a re-call of the 5' RACE reads, TCRdb has one entry per CDR3 protein and lacks DNA. In total, the table holds under 200,000 distinct CDR3 sequences. Germline V gene sequence: CDR1 MGHDK, CDR2 SYGVNS. CDR3 length: 16 residues. The sequence was collected from a woman between 18 and 69 years old in good health. The material sequenced was blood T cells: a sorted CD56 or NKG2C T cell subset, CD4+ or CD8+ T cells, or bulk PBMC T cells (not recorded which). The chain combines TRBV25-1 with TRBJ1-4. The CDR3: CASSVLTTATNEKLFF.